This T cell receptor (beta chain) was sequenced during a study of post-analysis software for immune sequencing data. Study-level results: Controls showed lower frequencies than patients for five TRBV segments, and TRBV5-6, TRBV5-1 and TRBV20-1 were among these. Multiple sclerosis was associated with a significant reduction in normalized Chao1 diversity relative to controls.

Researchers reported that TCR beta cDNA libraries carried unique molecular identifiers. From approximately 0.95 to 9.8 million T cells, around 500,000 cDNA molecules were obtained. TCRdb analysed the PCR reads with MiXCR anew, one entry per CDR3 protein. The sample consists of 750,000 to 950,000 distinct CDR3 sequences, approximately 53% of them appearing once. Between the trimmed V and J ends, which lost 0 bases and 7 bases, there was a span of 13 bases. This CDR3 spans 15 amino acids. Germline CDR1 is KGHSH and CDR2 is LQKENI. This clonotype turned up a few times. Its target is unknown. Input material: blood. V usage is TRBV18 and J usage is TRBJ2-1; D unclear. This receptor was taken from a girl aged 10-17 years with multiple sclerosis. This CDR3 reads CASSPPVAVRNEQFF. The CDR3 nucleotides read TGTGCCAGCTCACCACCGGTTGCAGTACGGAATGAGCAGTTCTTC.